Shown below are 32 T cell receptor beta chains from a single sample sequenced in a study of blood T cell repertoires in COVID-19. The table came from immunoSEQ multiplex PCR; TCRdb's copy has only in-frame clones and leaves some out. The sample has about 120,000 clones; more than 70% are singletons. The sequencing sample was made of peripheral blood. The receptors stem from a man aged 60 to 75 with acute or convalescent COVID-19.

This clone showed up just once. This chain joins TRBV3-1 (or the pseudogene TRBV3-2) and TRBJ1-2; the match to TRBD1 covers 7 bases. The CDR3 length is 14 residues. CDR1 is LGHDT, CDR2 YNNKEL, per germline (reference sequence). Losses at the gene ends were 3 bases for V and 8 bases for J; bases not matched to a gene: 9. DNA of the CDR3: TGTGCCAGCAGCCATGATCGGACAGGCCCGGGCTACACCTTC. Translation gives CASSHDRTGPGYTF.

The chain carries TRBV7-9 and TRBJ1-3; 7 positions match TRBD1. Germline values: CDR1 SEHNR, CDR2 FQNEAQ (reference sequence). The junction had 1 base not matched to a gene; V was cut back by 4 bases and J by 4 bases. This CDR3 has 13 residues. The CDR3, as DNA: TGTGCCAGCAGCTGGGGACAGGGAAACACCATATATTTT. Translated, it gives CASSWGQGNTIYF. The whole variable domain, remainder taken from reference TRBV7-9 and TRBJ1-3, is DTGVSQNPRHKITKRGQNVTFRCDPISEHNRLYWYRQTLGQGPEFLTYFQNEAQLEKSRLLSDRFSAERPKGSFSTLEIQRTEQGDSAMYLCASSWGQGNTIYFGEGSWLTVV.

DNA of the CDR3: TGTGCCAGCTCACCACCCGGGACTTTAGAGACCCAGTACTTC. Amino acids: CASSPPGTLETQYF. The chain joins TRBV18 to TRBJ2-5, with D possibly TRBD2 on 6 matching bases. CDR3 length: 14 amino acids. Germline lookup yields CDR1 KGHSH and CDR2 LQKENI. V shed 0 bases and J shed 4 bases, with 9 bases lying between them.

The rearrangement uses TRBV15 and TRBJ2-5; possible D gene TRBD2, 6 bases. The CDR3 has 12 residues. Germline V gives CDR1 LNHNV, CDR2 YYDKDF (reference sequence). Trimming took off 6 bases at V and 4 bases at J, with 9 bases between the two ends. The CDR3 here is CATSWRGETQYF. CDR3 bases: TGTGCCACCAGTTGGAGGGGAGAGACCCAGTACTTC.

The count of this clone is one. The rearrangement joins TRBV28 to TRBJ2-6; TRBD1 agrees at 8 bases. This CDR3 region has 16 residues. CDR1 and CDR2 from the germline V gene are MDHEN and SYDVKM. V dropped 2 bases and J dropped 4; count of bases not matched to a gene: 4. The CDR3 here is CASSLRTGTGANVLTF. In DNA, the CDR3 is TGTGCCAGCAGTTTACGGACAGGGACGGGGGCCAACGTCCTGACTTTC.

V and J are TRBV5-1 and TRBJ2-1, with 11 nucleotides matching TRBD2. CDR1 is SGHRS and CDR2 is YFSETQ in the germline V gene. This CDR3 has 15 amino acids. After removal of 1 base from V and 6 bases from J, the junction contained 3 bases not matched to a gene. The CDR3 nucleotides read TGCGCCAGCAGCTTGACTAGCGGGAGTTTCAATGAGCAGTTCTTC. Translation gives CASSLTSGSFNEQFF. Complete variable domain (other parts from reference TRBV5-1 and TRBJ2-1): KAGVTQTPRYLIKTRGQQVTLSCSPISGHRSVSWYQQTPGQGLQFLFEYFSETQRNKGNFPGRFSGRQFSNSRSEMNVSTLELGDSALYLCASSLTSGSFNEQFFGPGTRLTVL.

The gene calls are TRBV6-1 and TRBJ2-5; D not resolved. The CDR3 is made up of 13 amino acids. Germline loops: CDR1 MNHNS, CDR2 SASEGT. V lost 2 bases and J lost 5, with 9 bases in between. The CDR3 loop reads CASSETVSETQYF. The CDR3 bases are TGTGCCAGCAGTGAAACGGTATCTGAGACCCAGTACTTC.

V is TRBV5-1 and J is TRBJ2-5; a weak D match, TRBD2 (6 bases). Trimming shortened V by 0 bases and J by 4 bases, and 13 bases separated the two germline ends. The CDR3 contains 15 residues. Germline V lookup: CDR1 SGHRS, CDR2 YFSETQ. The CDR3, as DNA: TGCGCCAGCAGCTTGGAGGGGACTCAGGGAGAGACCCAGTACTTC. Its translation is CASSLEGTQGETQYF. The variable domain in full, with the rest retrieved from reference TRBV5-1 and TRBJ2-5, is KAGVTQTPRYLIKTRGQQVTLSCSPISGHRSVSWYQQTPGQGLQFLFEYFSETQRNKGNFPGRFSGRQFSNSRSEMNVSTLELGDSALYLCASSLEGTQGETQYFGPGTRLLVL.

V and J are TRBV5-1 and TRBJ2-7; TRBD1 aligns across 9 bases. V dropped 0 bases and J dropped 5; count of bases not matched to a gene: 6. The germline CDR1 and CDR2 sequences are SGHRS and YFSETQ. This CDR3 contains 15 residues. The CDR3 region is CASSLDRGRTDEQYF. CDR3 in DNA: TGCGCCAGCAGCTTGGACAGGGGGCGCACCGACGAGCAGTACTTC.

This chain links TRBV28 with TRBJ2-3, with 7 positions matching TRBD1. The trim removed 7 bases at V and 4 bases at J, leaving 2 bases unmatched. The germline V gene has CDR1 MDHEN and CDR2 SYDVKM. This CDR3 has 12 amino acids. CDR3 sequence (DNA): TGTGCCAGCAATACAGGGGCAGATACGCAGTATTTT. Its protein is CASNTGADTQYF.

The chain employs TRBV7-9 and TRBJ1-1; the D is unclear. Germline V gives CDR1 SEHNR, CDR2 FQNEAQ (reference sequence). This CDR3 comprises 15 residues. V was cut by 4 bases and J by 1 base, with 13 bases left in between. CDR3 DNA sequence: TGTGCCAGCAGCTCCCTCGACATACCGAACACTGAAGCTTTCTTT. Translation gives CASSSLDIPNTEAFF.

This clone was seen a single time. The CDR3 DNA reads as TGTGCCAGTAGTCCCCAGACAGGCTCTGGGGCCAACGTCCTGACTTTC. Protein product: CASSPQTGSGANVLTF. This chain joins TRBV19 and TRBJ2-6, with a tentative D call TRBD1 (6 bases). V lost 5 bases and J 0 bases, leaving 11 bases between the germline ends. In germline, CDR1 is LNHDA, CDR2 SQIVND (reference sequence). The CDR3 sequence is 16 residues long.

This sequence joins TRBV5-4 and TRBJ1-6; 8 nucleotides agree with TRBD1. V was pared by 4 bases and J by 9 bases, with 6 bases of the junction left unmatched. Germline assignment: CDR1 SGHNT and CDR2 YYREEE (reference sequence). The CDR3 length is 14 residues. The CDR3 DNA reads as TGTGCCAGCAGCGGAGGACAGGGAAGTTCACCCCTCCACTTT. Its translation is CASSGGQGSSPLHF.

The CDR3 bases are TGTGCCAGCAGTCCCTCTGACAGGGAGCCCCAGCATTTT. Encoded protein: CASSPSDREPQHF. This rearrangement joins TRBV12-3 or TRBV12-4 to TRBJ1-5, with 7 nucleotides matching TRBD1. The junction had 6 bases not matched to a gene; V was cut back by 5 bases and J by 8 bases. This CDR3 contains 13 residues.

J is TRBJ2-6 and V is TRBV6-4; tentatively, D is TRBD1 (6 bases). This CDR3 has 15 residues. CDR1 MRHNA and CDR2 SNTAGT come from the germline V gene. V was clipped by 6 bases and J by 3 bases, with 12 bases between them. CDR3 coding DNA: TGTGCCAGCAGCCCCGGACAGAGTGGGGCCAACGTCCTGACTTTC. Amino acid sequence: CASSPGQSGANVLTF.

The V gene is TRBV19, the J gene TRBJ1-1, with TRBD1 as a possible D gene (6 bases). The CDR3 runs to 15 residues. The germline V gene has CDR1 LNHDA and CDR2 SQIVND (reference sequence). V was shortened by 4 bases and J by 5 bases, with 17 bases between the two germline ends. CDR3 sequence reads: CASSKGEGGWTEAFF. Written as DNA, the CDR3 is TGTGCCAGTAGTAAGGGGGAAGGGGGATGGACTGAAGCTTTCTTT.

This clone appeared a single time. The genes are TRBV5-1 and TRBJ1-2, with D unclear. Trimming left V 0 bases short and J 0 bases short, with 9 bases between. There are 15 residues in the CDR3. CDR1 is SGHRS, CDR2 YFSETQ, per germline. The chain's CDR3 is CASSLADNSNYGYTF. CDR3 in DNA: TGCGCCAGCAGCTTGGCAGACAACTCTAACTATGGCTACACCTTC.

The chain's CDR3 is CASSLDRGSTDTQYF. Here the CDR3 DNA reads TGCGCCAGCAGCTTGGACAGGGGTAGCACAGATACGCAGTATTTT. This chain connects TRBV5-1 to TRBJ2-3, with 7 bases fitting TRBD1. The trim removed 0 bases at V and 0 bases at J, leaving 1 base unmatched. Germline values: CDR1 SGHRS, CDR2 YFSETQ. The CDR3 spans 15 residues.

This clone was detected a few times. This rearrangement joins TRBV11-2 to TRBJ2-1, with 7 positions matching TRBD2. The CDR3 is 16 residues long. The V gene's germline CDR1 is SGHAT and CDR2 FQNNGV. J was trimmed by 5 bases and V by 3 bases; bases with no gene match: 10. The CDR3 DNA sequence: TGTGCCAGCAGCTTCCGTCGGGACTACAAGCACAATGAGCAGTTCTTC. Amino acid sequence: CASSFRRDYKHNEQFF.

The genes are TRBV18 and TRBJ2-5, with D possibly being TRBD2 (5 bases). V was pared by 0 bases and J by 2 bases, with 10 bases between. The CDR3 covers 15 residues. Germline V gives CDR1 KGHSH, CDR2 LQKENI. The CDR3 region is CASSPPEGYQETQYF. CDR3 sequence (DNA): TGTGCCAGCTCACCACCTGAGGGCTATCAAGAGACCCAGTACTTC. The full variable domain, rest sourced from reference TRBV18 and TRBJ2-5, is NAGVMQNPRHLVRRRGQEARLRCSPMKGHSHVYWYRQLPEEGLKFMVYLQKENIIDESGMPKERFSAEFPKEGPSILRIQQVVRGDSAAYFCASSPPEGYQETQYFGPGTRLLVL.

The chain employs TRBV4-2 and TRBJ1-1; D gene ambiguous. Germline V gene data show CDR1 as LGHNA and CDR2 as YNFKEQ. V lost 10 bases to trimming and J lost 1 base, with 7 bases between them. CDR3 size: 11 residues. The CDR3 nucleotides read TGTGCCACCATCGGGAACACTGAAGCTTTCTTT. Translation: CATIGNTEAFF.

This clone was counted once. This chain links TRBV28 with TRBJ2-7, with D possibly TRBD1 on 6 matching bases. This CDR3 contains 14 residues. Germline loops: CDR1 MDHEN, CDR2 SYDVKM. V was shortened by 5 bases and J by 2 bases, with 13 bases between the two germline ends. DNA of the CDR3: TGTGCCAGCAGTCTGGGGACACCCGCCTACGAGCAGTACTTC. It translates to CASSLGTPAYEQYF.

The CDR3: CASSGPAGAGELFF. The DNA of the CDR3 is TGTGCCAGCAGTGGGCCGGCGGGTGCCGGGGAGCTGTTTTTT. The rearrangement links TRBV2 to TRBJ2-2; D is possibly TRBD2 (5 bases). Germline assignment: CDR1 SNHLY and CDR2 FYNNEI. The V and J ends lost 4 bases and 6 bases respectively, with 12 bases between them. This CDR3 region has 14 residues.

The genes are TRBV29-1 and TRBJ2-1; 14 bases map to TRBD2. CDR1 and CDR2 (germline): SQVTM, ANQGSEA. The CDR3 sequence is 16 residues long. The J segment lost 0 bases and the V segment lost 7 bases, leaving 5 bases of the junction unmatched. CDR3 in amino acids: CSASGLAGGSYNEQFF. In nucleotides, the CDR3 is TGCAGCGCATCCGGACTAGCGGGAGGCTCCTACAATGAGCAGTTCTTC.

This clone was detected once. This sequence joins TRBV18 and TRBJ2-3; D is possibly TRBD2 (6 bases). Trimming removed 3 bases at V and 1 base at J, with 11 bases between. CDR3 length: 15 residues. Germline V CDR1 and CDR2: KGHSH, LQKENI. The chain's CDR3 is CASSPRDKGTDTQYF. The CDR3, as DNA: TGTGCCAGCTCACCGCGGGATAAAGGCACAGATACGCAGTATTTT.

This clone was recorded only once. This chain joins TRBV5-1 and TRBJ2-5; 15 bases fit TRBD2. The CDR3 spans 19 residues. In germline, CDR1 is SGHRS, CDR2 YFSETQ. J lost 5 bases, V lost 0 bases, and 11 bases had no gene match. The CDR3 DNA sequence: TGCGCCAGCAGCTTGGGGGAACAGGGACTAGCGGGAGGACGCGAGACCCAGTACTTC. Encoded protein: CASSLGEQGLAGGRETQYF.

The sample holds a few counts of this clone. This chain joins TRBV7-9 and TRBJ1-1, with D unclear. CDR3 size: 17 residues. Germline values: CDR1 SEHNR, CDR2 FQNEAQ (reference sequence). Trimming cost V 1 base and J 1 base, with 16 bases left between them. The CDR3 DNA is TGTGCCAGCAGCTTAGATGAACTCTTAAGAAAGAACACTGAAGCTTTCTTT. It specifies CASSLDELLRKNTEAFF.

There are a few counts of this clone. The rearrangement uses TRBV28 and TRBJ1-5, with D perhaps TRBD1 (6 bases). Looked up from germline, CDR1 is MDHEN and CDR2 is SYDVKM. This CDR3 is built from 12 residues. Trimming pared 6 bases from V and 6 bases from J, leaving 9 bases between. DNA of the CDR3: TGTGCCAGCAGCACAGGGTTTCAGCCCCAGCATTTT. Translation: CASSTGFQPQHF.

The gene calls are TRBV7-3 and TRBJ2-3, with 10 bases lining up with TRBD2. Looked up from germline, CDR1 is SGHTA and CDR2 is FQGTGA. The CDR3 runs 14 residues. The V and J ends lost 8 bases and 6 bases, in that order; junction bases with no gene match: 8. The CDR3 DNA follows: TGTGCCAGCGCTAGCGGGAGTGGTAGCGATACGCAGTATTTT. This translates into CASASGSGSDTQYF.

This sequence joins TRBV6-5 and TRBJ1-3; maybe TRBD1 (6 bases). This CDR3 has 14 residues. Germline V gene sequence: CDR1 MNHEY, CDR2 SVGAGI. V was pared by 9 bases and J by 4 bases, with 16 bases between. The CDR3 loop reads CASGGGLAGNTIYF. CDR3 in DNA: TGTGCCAGTGGGGGGGGGCTGGCGGGAAACACCATATATTTT.

The chain links TRBV6-2 or TRBV6-3 to TRBJ2-1, with 8 nucleotides matching TRBD2. The CDR3 consists of 17 residues. V was pared by 6 bases and J by 7 bases, with 17 bases of the junction left unmatched. In germline, CDR1 is MNHEY, CDR2 SVGEGT. The CDR3 loop is CASSRFSLSGSENEQFF. CDR3 sequence (DNA): TGTGCCAGCAGCCGATTTAGTTTAAGCGGGAGTGAGAATGAGCAGTTCTTC.

The rearrangement uses TRBV19 and TRBJ1-1, with 11 bases lining up with TRBD1. Trimming cost V 3 bases and J 5 bases; bases outside gene matches: 2. The CDR3 covers 14 residues. CDR1 is LNHDA, CDR2 SQIVND, per germline (reference sequence). The CDR3, as DNA: TGTGCCAGTAGTATGGACAGGGGGCTAACTGAAGCTTTCTTT. It translates to CASSMDRGLTEAFF.